This T cell receptor (beta chain) was documented in a study of blood T cell repertoires in COVID-19. Study context: Acute and convalescent COVID-19 samples came from the United States, Italy and Spain.

Original handling: Reference gene primer amplification in the assay estimated nucleated cell counts. Sequencing was performed with immunoSEQ multiplex PCR; in TCRdb, only in-frame clones are kept and a portion is missing. That table supplies the V and J calls and clone size; D and trimming were determined from the DNA. Here the sample spans around 220,000 clones, around 82% being singletons. V was cut by 5 bases and J by 4 bases, with 15 bases left in between. CDR3 length equals 15 residues. Germline V gene data show CDR1 as SGHRS and CDR2 as YFSETQ. The specimen was peripheral blood. This TCR came from a woman older than 75 with active or convalescent COVID-19. The V gene is TRBV5-1, the J gene TRBJ2-2, with D tentatively TRBD2 (5 bases). The CDR3 here is CASSSRGLGTGELFF. The CDR3 DNA reads TGCGCCAGCAGTTCAAGAGGGTTGGGCACCGGGGAGCTGTTTTTT.